Listed below are T cell receptor beta chains from one sample, sequenced in a study of blood T cell repertoires in COVID-19. Profiled with immunoSEQ multiplex PCR; TCRdb holds only in-frame clones, not every one. Among 120,000 or so clones listed, approximately 71% were seen once. Sample: peripheral blood. The receptors derive from a human donor in a cohort sampled during active COVID-19. Both conserved end residues are part of each CDR3. The order of the fields is CDR3 protein, CDR3 DNA, J gene, V gene, clone size, D gene. D genes are given only for firm matches. Size is omitted from some rows. Given values are once, few, many or a class for expanded clones.

CASSPLGTSGSHEQFF	TGTGCCAGCAGCCCTCTCGGGACTAGCGGGAGTCATGAGCAGTTCTTC	TRBJ2-1	TRBV28	NA	TRBD2
CASSVAQGLGTEAFF	TGTGCCAGCAGCGTAGCCCAGGGGCTGGGCACTGAAGCTTTCTTT	TRBJ1-1	TRBV9	NA	NA
CASTLRGNEKLFF	TGTGCCAGCACCTTGAGGGGTAATGAAAAACTGTTTTTT	TRBJ1-4	TRBV5-6	NA	NA
CASSETAGSYEQYF	TGTGCCAGCAGTGAGACAGCGGGATCCTACGAGCAGTACTTC	TRBJ2-7	TRBV28	NA	TRBD2
CASSSRGLYGYTF	TGTGCCAGCTCTAGCAGGGGGCTATATGGCTACACCTTC	TRBJ1-2	TRBV6-5	NA	TRBD1
CASSLGGAQPQHF	TGTGCCAGCAGCTTAGGTGGGGCTCAGCCCCAGCATTTT	TRBJ1-5	TRBV11-2	NA	NA
CAWARGGNTEAFF	TGTGCCTGGGCTAGGGGGGGGAACACTGAAGCTTTCTTT	TRBJ1-1	TRBV30	NA	NA
CASSSLTGISNQPQHF	TGTGCCAGCAGTTCTCTGACAGGGATCAGCAATCAGCCCCAGCATTTT	TRBJ1-5	TRBV28	NA	TRBD1
CASSLSETQYF	TGTGCCAGCAGCTTATCGGAGACCCAGTACTTC	TRBJ2-5	TRBV11-2	once	NA
CASSQQTGVSDEQYF	TGTGCCAGCAGCCAACAGACAGGGGTTTCGGACGAGCAGTACTTC	TRBJ2-7	TRBV3-1/TRBV3-2	NA	TRBD1
CATSRDIDQTGANYGYTF	TGTGCCACCAGCAGAGATATCGACCAGACAGGGGCTAACTATGGCTACACCTTC	TRBJ1-2	TRBV15	NA	TRBD1
CASRKQVDEKLFF	TGTGCCAGCAGAAAGCAGGTAGATGAAAAACTGTTTTTT	TRBJ1-4	TRBV6-5	NA	NA
CATSRPGQGAYEQYF	TGTGCCACCAGCAGACCGGGACAGGGGGCTTACGAGCAGTACTTC	TRBJ2-7	TRBV15	NA	TRBD1
CASSLARSQETQYF	TGTGCCAGCAGCTTAGCCAGAAGCCAAGAGACCCAGTACTTC	TRBJ2-5	TRBV7-8	once	NA
CASSLASGPGNTIYF	TGTGCCAGCAGCTTGGCCTCGGGTCCGGGAAACACCATATATTTT	TRBJ1-3	TRBV7-2	NA	NA
CASGGRRGTEAFF	TGTGCCAGCGGGGGACGGAGGGGTACTGAAGCTTTCTTT	TRBJ1-1	TRBV6-5	NA	NA
CASSQGLAGGTDTQYF	TGTGCCAGCAGCCAAGGTTTGGCAGGGGGAACAGATACGCAGTATTTT	TRBJ2-3	TRBV3-1/TRBV3-2	NA	TRBD1
CASSPGGSGNTIYF	TGTGCCAGCAGTCCCGGGGGCTCTGGAAACACCATATATTTT	TRBJ1-3	TRBV7-3	NA	NA
CASSVKRENTEAFF	TGTGCCAGCAGCGTCAAACGGGAGAACACTGAAGCTTTCTTT	TRBJ1-1	TRBV5-4	NA	NA
CSALEDSYEQYF	TGCAGTGCCCTCGAGGATTCCTACGAGCAGTACTTC	TRBJ2-7	TRBV29-1	NA	NA
CASTGVNYGYTF	TGTGCCAGCACAGGGGTCAACTATGGCTACACCTTC	TRBJ1-2	TRBV7-9	NA	NA
CASSSTDRDQHQDTEAFF	TGTGCCAGCAGCTCGACGGACAGGGACCAACATCAGGACACTGAAGCTTTCTTT	TRBJ1-1	TRBV13	once	TRBD1
CASSGDRGEAFF	TGTGCCAGCAGTGGGGACAGGGGTGAAGCTTTCTTT	TRBJ1-1	TRBV6-6	few	TRBD1
CASSRIGPRASPLHF	TGTGCCAGCAGCAGGATAGGTCCCAGGGCTTCACCCCTCCACTTT	TRBJ1-6	TRBV5-6	NA	NA
CASSAGEGEQYF	TGTGCCAGCAGCGCAGGGGAGGGCGAGCAGTACTTC	TRBJ2-7	TRBV3-1/TRBV3-2	once	NA
CASSQGLGDRYEQYF	TGTGCCAGCAGCCAAGGGCTAGGGGACAGATACGAGCAGTACTTC	TRBJ2-7	TRBV14	NA	TRBD1
CASSSEGAGADEQYF	TGTGCCAGCAGCTCTGAGGGAGCGGGAGCTGACGAGCAGTACTTC	TRBJ2-7	TRBV6-2/TRBV6-3	NA	TRBD2
CASSSGLTAYEQYF	TGTGCCAGCAGCTCAGGACTAACAGCCTACGAGCAGTACTTC	TRBJ2-7	TRBV5-4	NA	NA
CASSYVGGARPEQYF	TGTGCCAGCAGTTACGTTGGGGGGGCGCGTCCCGAGCAGTACTTC	TRBJ2-7	TRBV6-5	many	NA
CASGPRELFF	TGTGCCAGCGGCCCCCGGGAACTCTTTTTC	TRBJ2-7	TRBV25-1	NA	NA
CASGLEGIGTSGRKPYEQYF	TGTGCTAGTGGTTTGGAGGGAATAGGGACTAGCGGGAGAAAGCCCTACGAGCAGTACTTC	TRBJ2-7	TRBV12-5	NA	TRBD2
CASSQDGGSDNSPLHF	TGTGCCAGCAGCCAAGATGGGGGGAGTGATAATTCACCCCTCCACTTT	TRBJ1-6	TRBV3-1/TRBV3-2	NA	NA
CASSRTGIYEQYF	TGTGCCAGCAGTCGCACAGGGATCTACGAGCAGTACTTC	TRBJ2-7	TRBV6-5	NA	NA
CASSVTGVNTEAFF	TGTGCCAGCAGTGTTACAGGGGTGAACACTGAAGCTTTCTTT	TRBJ1-1	TRBV25-1	few	TRBD1
CASSFARLAGGRGSGANVLTF	TGTGCCAGCAGCTTTGCGAGGCTAGCGGGGGGCCGAGGCTCTGGGGCCAACGTCCTGACTTTC	TRBJ2-6	TRBV12-1	NA	NA
CATSPDSSSTDTQYF	TGTGCCACCAGTCCGGACAGTTCTAGCACAGATACGCAGTATTTT	TRBJ2-3	TRBV24-1	NA	NA
CASSYDRGVGYTF	TGCGCCAGCAGTTATGACCGCGGAGTTGGCTACACCTTC	TRBJ1-2	TRBV10-1	few	NA
CASSFYRGDEKLFF	TGTGCCAGCAGCTTTTATCGGGGGGATGAAAAACTGTTTTTT	TRBJ1-4	TRBV7-6	NA	NA
CASSEARGAGGAPYEQYF	TGTGCCAGCAGTGAAGCTAGAGGGGCGGGGGGGGCACCCTACGAGCAGTACTTC	TRBJ2-7	TRBV6-1	NA	TRBD2
CASAGGYEQYF	TGCGCCTCTGCGGGGGGGTACGAGCAGTACTTC	TRBJ2-7	TRBV5-1	NA	TRBD2
CASSLGQENYGYTF	TGCGCCAGCAGCTTGGGGCAGGAAAACTATGGCTACACCTTC	TRBJ1-2	TRBV5-1	few	NA
CASSQPTGEFEKLFF	TGTGCCAGCAGCCAGCCGACAGGGGAATTTGAAAAACTGTTTTTT	TRBJ1-4	TRBV7-9	NA	TRBD1
CASSQYRDTSNQPQHF	TGTGCCAGCAGTCAGTACAGGGACACCTCTAATCAGCCCCAGCATTTT	TRBJ1-5	TRBV27	NA	NA
CASSSPSEGSYEQYF	TGTGCCAGCAGTTCCCCTAGCGAGGGCTCCTACGAGCAGTACTTC	TRBJ2-7	TRBV27	NA	NA
CASSESSRIGANVLTF	TGTGCCAGCAGCGAATCATCCAGGATTGGGGCCAACGTCCTGACTTTC	TRBJ2-6	TRBV9	NA	NA